The sequence of this TCR beta chain was determined in a study of blood T cells in healthy people across ages (dated by TCRdb to between 2015 and 2016). As for the study more broadly: Template switching captured roughly one uniquely barcoded TCR beta cDNA molecule per two T cells in model experiments. The study measured age-related changes in TCR beta repertoire diversity using deep sequencing normalized with unique cDNA molecular identifiers. The donors were split into four age groups: young (average around 15 years), middle-aged (more than 35), aged (about 62) and long-lived (approximately 80). Using the same blood draw, the study looked at two additional independent replicas of 1 million unique cDNA reads for two donors, one aged 18 to 30 and the other aged 80 or older. General study outcomes and caveats: The CMV infection status of donors was not known, potentially confounding age-related changes in expanded clonotypes. As age increased, observed TCR beta diversity per million T cells dropped in a roughly linear way, and a significant reduction was already evident by age 40. The percentage of naive T cells measured by flow cytometry correlated strongly with observed TCR beta diversity. Because profiling used bulk unsorted PBMCs, naive and antigen-experienced compartments could not be compared conclusively. Total diversity estimates from one million sequenced T cells were considered lower bounds and underestimates. Compared with the aged group, more naive CD4+ T cells, fewer expanded clones and increased TCR diversity were shown by the long-lived group, suggesting age selection.

A word on this clonotype: The antigen it binds to is not known. No much larger clone is present one base from it, and per-base qualities are unavailable.

Libraries came from 5' RACE. Sequencing was carried out with an Illumina HiSeq 2500. A second PCR of 7 to 11 cycles was run with a J-beta primer mix and a sample-barcoded 5' primer. A template-switch 5' adaptor carrying 12 random nucleotides introduced a unique molecular identifier onto each TCR beta cDNA molecule. Each sample yielded at least 2.5 million CDR3-containing paired-end reads. First-strand cDNA synthesis was performed from all RNA using the Mint cDNA synthesis kit, with priming by a TRBC-specific oligonucleotide. Following uracil-DNA glycosylase treatment, all cDNA underwent a first 18-cycle PCR with the universal primers M1SS and BC2_uni_R. Under the source paper's analysis protocol: For normalization, 1 million high-quality reads were randomly selected from each sample, with every read carrying a distinct molecular identifier. Reads with shared molecular identifiers were discarded instead of being binned into consensus sequences. MiTCR, set to a Q25 quality threshold and the strictest error-elimination algorithm, was used for CDR3 identification, clonotype clustering and error correction. Lower-bound total TCR beta diversity was estimated with a nonparametric unseen species model using Euler transformation. The public reads were run again by TCRdb, first through fastp at Q25 and then through MiXCR, and only productive beta chains were kept. For every CDR3 protein sequence, its rows merge into one entry that carries the most common genes and DNA. In this record, the V and J calls reflect TCRdb's handling and not the investigators' own analysis. The table for this sample lists 500,000 to 550,000 distinct CDR3 sequences; about 24% of them were counted only once. The ten top clones hold less than 9% of the sample.

The donors were roughly 39 Caucasian individuals from Russia, aged 6 to 90 years, who were systemically healthy. Ten milliliters of peripheral blood were drawn from each donor into EDTA-treated Vacutainer tubes. Ficoll-Paque density-gradient centrifugation was used to isolate PBMCs, with at least 6.5 million per sample. Total RNA, at least 6 micrograms per sample, was extracted from PBMCs with Trizol reagent. For every donor, an aliquot of PBMCs went through flow cytometry to measure the percentages of naive CD45RAhigh/CD27high T cells. These sequences were also reported in another study, on T cells of mothers and their children. The second source states: Nine systemically healthy Caucasian individuals served as donors, namely three mothers together with their six children. cDNA synthesis consumed the entire amount of extracted RNA, loaded at around 1.5 ug RNA in each 15 ul reaction. Sample barcodes and 2-4 random nucleotides were added via the M1S primer in the second PCR. Over 9 million TCR beta CDR3 reads came from each mother, compared with around 3 million reads from each child. Thymic selection shapes the output of TCR recombination in a similar way in related and unrelated pairs, and inherited differences have a minor effect. Normalized repertoire overlap in related mother-child pairs was always slightly higher than in unrelated mother-child pairs, but the difference was never significant. With a sensitivity of approximately 93 clones per million clonotypes, no persistent microchimeric T cell clones were detected. Deep NGS was used in the study to compare the TCR beta repertoires of mothers and children and to look for features that separate related mother-child pairs from unrelated individuals. The mean age was roughly 40 +/- 4 years for the mothers and roughly 10 +/- 4 years for the children. After adapter ligation was performed with NEBNext reagents, the libraries were sequenced on an Illumina HiSeq 2000 with 100+100 nt paired-end reads. To prevent cross-contamination, the mother and child libraries were prepared one month apart and sequenced in separate runs. For each donor, between about 500,000 and 2,200,000 distinct TCR beta clonotypes were identified. Naive TCR beta clonotypes were estimated from low-frequency clonotypes matched to each donor's FACS-determined naive share, without sorting.

The source is a boy aged 10-17 years in good health. Specimen: blood.

The sequence in DNA is TGTGCCAGCAGCTTAAACGTTGGGTCCCTATCCAATCAGCCCCAGCATTTT. The translation is CASSLNVGSLSNQPQHF. Recombination connected TRBV7-2 to TRBJ1-5, with no reliable assignment of the D segment. Measured from the cysteine to the phenylalanine, the CDR3 is 17 residues long. The read is trimmed to its CDR3 DNA, 51 bases read in frame from base 1. The V end loses 2 bases and the J end loses 3 bases, and a stretch of 17 bases separates them. From a lookup of the germline V gene, CDR1 and CDR2 are SGHTA and FQGNSA.